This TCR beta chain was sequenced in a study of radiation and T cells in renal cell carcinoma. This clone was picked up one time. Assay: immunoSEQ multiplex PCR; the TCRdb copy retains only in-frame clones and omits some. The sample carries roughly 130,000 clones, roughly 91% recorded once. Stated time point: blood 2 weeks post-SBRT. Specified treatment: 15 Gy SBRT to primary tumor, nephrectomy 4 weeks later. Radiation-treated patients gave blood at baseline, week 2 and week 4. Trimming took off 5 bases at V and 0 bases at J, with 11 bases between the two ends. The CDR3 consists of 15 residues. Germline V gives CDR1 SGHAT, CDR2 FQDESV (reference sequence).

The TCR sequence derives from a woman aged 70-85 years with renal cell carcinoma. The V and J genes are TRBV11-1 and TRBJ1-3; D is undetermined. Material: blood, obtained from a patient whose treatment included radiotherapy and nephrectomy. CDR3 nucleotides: TGTGCCAGCAGCGTAGACGGACTCTCTGGAAACACCATATATTTT. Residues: CASSVDGLSGNTIYF.